This T cell receptor (beta chain) was obtained from a study of cytomegalovirus exposure and HLA in healthy donors. Study summary: One earlier analysis, a look at about 179 million T cells, found some 110 million unique TCR beta sequences.

Trimming pared 4 bases from V and 6 bases from J, leaving 13 bases between. The CDR3 runs 13 residues. Germline values: CDR1 SGHDT, CDR2 YYEEEE. The study ran its PCR with 60 Vbeta and 13 Jbeta primers. The table came from immunoSEQ multiplex PCR; TCRdb's copy has only in-frame clones and leaves some out. The repertoire holds fewer than 200,000 clones, roughly 68% seen once, with approximately 1.8% in the top ten. Every donor was a healthy person donating bone marrow. This clone was seen a few times. The receptor was derived from a woman aged 30 to 39 in good health and CMV-seronegative. Sample: PBMCs. V is TRBV5-6 and J is TRBJ1-2; TRBD1 is a possible D gene (6 bases). CDR3 coding DNA: TGTGCCAGCAGCGAAGGAAACAGGGATGGCTACACCTTC. It codes for CASSEGNRDGYTF.